The 10 T cell receptor beta chains in this list originate from one sample, sequenced in a study of CD8+CD57+ T cells in acquired aplastic anemia. Patients included in sequencing had previously demonstrated CD8+CD57+ cell expansion by flow cytometry. The template for TCR beta VDJ and CDR3 sequence profiling was genomic DNA. TCRdb ran MiXCR on the reads and lists one entry per CDR3 protein. The top ten clones hold 35% to 50% of a sample with approximately 250,000 distinct CDR3 sequences, 82% of them seen once. Material for sequencing was sorted CD4+, CD8+, or CD8+CD57+ T cells (not recorded which) from PBMCs. These receptors were obtained from a human donor with aplastic anemia.

The V call is TRBV7-2, the J call TRBJ2-7; D is unclear. This CDR3 spans 18 amino acids. CDR1 SGHTA and CDR2 FQGNSA come from the germline V gene. Trimming took off 3 bases at V and 4 bases at J, with 25 bases between the two ends. The CDR3 nucleotides are TGTGCCAGCAGCTTTGATCCAGGCGTGACACCCCTTTCTTACGAGCAGTACGTC. Translation gives CASSFDPGVTPLSYEQYV.

As for this clonotype: One junction end disagrees with the germline gene, perhaps due to a read error. The CDR3 DNA reads TGTGCCACCAGCAGGGGGTCCAGCCCACAGTCTTTTTACTTC. It translates to CATSRGSSPQSFYF. This chain connects TRBV9 to TRBJ2-5, with 7 nucleotides matching TRBD1. Per the germline V gene, CDR1 is SGDLS and CDR2 is YYNGEE. This CDR3 is 14 amino acids long.

This chain joins TRBV7-2 and TRBJ2-3; TRBD1 agrees at 7 bases. The V gene end was trimmed by 3 bases and the J gene end by 4 bases; junction bases not matched to a gene: 7. Germline CDR1 and CDR2: SGHTA and FQGNSA. The CDR3 loop spans 15 amino acids. CDR3 sequence: CASSFWDRQPDTQYF. The CDR3 DNA sequence: TGTGCCAGCAGCTTCTGGGACAGACAGCCAGATACGCAGTATTTT.

This chain uses TRBV9 with TRBJ1-4; possibly TRBD1 for D (5 bases). This CDR3 spans 16 amino acids. Trimming took off 4 bases at V and 7 bases at J, with 20 bases between the two ends. From germline, CDR1 is SGDLS and CDR2 YYNGEE. Here the CDR3 DNA reads TGTGCCAGCAGCACAAGGGACGGAGGGCAGGGTGAAAAACTGTTTTTT. Its translation: CASSTRDGGQGEKLFF.

This clonotype was detected once. This sequence joins TRBV7-8 and TRBJ2-7; D possibly uses TRBD1 or TRBD2 (5 bases each). The V end lost 1 base, the J end lost 6 bases, and 16 bases lay between the germline ends. CDR3 length equals 15 residues. Germline CDR1 is SGHVS and CDR2 is FQNEAQ. In DNA, the CDR3 is TGTGCCAGCAGCTTAGGGCAGGGTAACCGGGGCGAGCAGTACTTC. Translated, it gives CASSLGQGNRGEQYF.

A remark on this clonotype: The CDR3 ends on some other residue instead of the conserved phenylalanine or tryptophan, so this is likely a read error. No DNA is shown, since the ends of the CDR3 on it are uncertain; the CDR3 is the one TCRdb lists. This CDR3 is CASSSGPGGLFFG. The gene calls are TRBV7-9 and TRBJ2-1; the D call TRBD1 from the table was never checked on the DNA. Germline-derived CDR1 and CDR2 are SEHNR and FQNEAQ (reference sequence). Including both end residues, the CDR3 is 13 amino acids long.

Of note for this clonotype: The conserved closing phenylalanine or tryptophan is absent in this CDR3, likely reflecting a read error. It is unclear where the CDR3 begins or ends on the DNA, so no DNA is shown, and the CDR3 is as TCRdb lists it. The J gene is TRBJ2-3, the V gene TRBV7-3; the D call of TRBD1 is as the table states it, not checked on the DNA. From its first to its last residue, the CDR3 has 13 amino acids. The V gene's germline CDR1 is SGHTA and CDR2 FQGTGA. Here the CDR3 reads CASSPAGLEQYFR.

The rearrangement links TRBV7-8 to TRBJ2-2; TRBD2 matches at 8 bases. Germline CDR1 reads SGHVS; CDR2 reads FQNEAQ. CDR3 size: 15 residues. Trimming took 2 bases from V and 17 from J; bases not matched to a gene: 16. This CDR3 is CASSLPGGSTTQYFF. DNA of the CDR3: TGTGCCAGCAGCTTACCGGGAGGGTCCACTACGCAGTATTTTTTT.

This chain connects TRBV2 to TRBJ2-6, with D possibly matching TRBD1 (5 bases). This CDR3 is built from 17 residues. Trimming removed 5 bases from V and 6 bases from J, with 20 bases in between. Germline V gives CDR1 SNHLY, CDR2 FYNNEI. CDR3 sequence reads: CASSYVQGNYEANVLTF. The CDR3 region has the DNA TGTGCCAGCAGTTACGTGCAGGGTAACTACGAGGCCAACGTCCTGACTTTC.

This chain links TRBV7-9 with TRBJ2-7, with 10 bases aligning to TRBD2. Looked up from germline, CDR1 is SEHNR and CDR2 is FQNEAQ (reference sequence). The CDR3 runs 14 residues. CDR3 in amino acids: CASSFERSGGGEEV. In nucleotides, the CDR3 is TGTGCCAGCAGCTTTGAAAGAAGCGGGGGGGGCGAGGAGGTC.